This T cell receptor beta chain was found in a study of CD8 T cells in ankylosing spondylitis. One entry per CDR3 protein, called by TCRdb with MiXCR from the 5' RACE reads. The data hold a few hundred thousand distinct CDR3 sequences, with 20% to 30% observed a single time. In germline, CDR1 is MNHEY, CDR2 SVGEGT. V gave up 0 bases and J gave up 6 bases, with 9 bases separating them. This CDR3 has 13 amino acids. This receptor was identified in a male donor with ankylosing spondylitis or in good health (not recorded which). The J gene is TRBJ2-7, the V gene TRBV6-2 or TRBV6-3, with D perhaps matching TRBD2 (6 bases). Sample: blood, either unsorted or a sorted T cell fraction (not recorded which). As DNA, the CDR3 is TGTGCCAGCAGTTACTCAGGGAGGCCCGAGCAGTACTTC. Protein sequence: CASSYSGRPEQYF.